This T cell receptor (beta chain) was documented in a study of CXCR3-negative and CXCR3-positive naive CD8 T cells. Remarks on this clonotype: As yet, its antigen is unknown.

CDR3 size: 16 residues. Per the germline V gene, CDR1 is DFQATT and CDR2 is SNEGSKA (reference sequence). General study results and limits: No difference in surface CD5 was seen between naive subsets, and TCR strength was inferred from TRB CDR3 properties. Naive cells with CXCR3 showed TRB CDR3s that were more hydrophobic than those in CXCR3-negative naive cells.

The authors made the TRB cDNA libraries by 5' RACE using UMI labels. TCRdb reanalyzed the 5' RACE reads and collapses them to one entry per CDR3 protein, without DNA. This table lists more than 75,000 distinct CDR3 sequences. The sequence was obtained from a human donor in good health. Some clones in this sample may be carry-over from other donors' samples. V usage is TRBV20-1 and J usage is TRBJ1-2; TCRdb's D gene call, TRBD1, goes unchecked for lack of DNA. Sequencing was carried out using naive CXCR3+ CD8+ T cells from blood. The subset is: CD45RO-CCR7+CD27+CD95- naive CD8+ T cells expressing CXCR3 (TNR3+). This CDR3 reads CSARGASTESTYGYTF.